This T cell receptor (beta chain) was captured by sequencing in a study of regulatory T cells in long-lasting Graves disease. This clonotype was seen a few times. This CDR3 region has 16 residues. Germline-derived CDR1 and CDR2 are SEHNR and FQNEAQ (reference sequence). V gave up 4 bases and J gave up 2 bases, with 16 bases separating them. The time point denotes: newly diagnosed GD, antithyroid drugs for less than 3 months. PBMC RNA served as the TCR library source. Arm-PCR of CDR3 regions and iRepertoire HTBI primers were the basis on which TCR beta libraries were built. TCRdb ran MiXCR on the multiplex PCR reads and lists one entry per CDR3 protein. The repertoire consists of hundreds of thousands of distinct CDR3 sequences, with 15% to 18% occurring once and the leading ten covering about 20%.

The rearrangement joins TRBV7-9 to TRBJ2-3; D is unresolved. The TCR comes from a female donor with Graves disease. The sample here was peripheral blood mononuclear cells (PBMCs), taken at new diagnosis, from a patient treated with antithyroid drugs. The CDR3 region has the DNA TGTGCCAGCAGCTCGACCATAAATGGACCCACAGATACGCAGTATTTT. Protein sequence: CASSSTINGPTDTQYF.